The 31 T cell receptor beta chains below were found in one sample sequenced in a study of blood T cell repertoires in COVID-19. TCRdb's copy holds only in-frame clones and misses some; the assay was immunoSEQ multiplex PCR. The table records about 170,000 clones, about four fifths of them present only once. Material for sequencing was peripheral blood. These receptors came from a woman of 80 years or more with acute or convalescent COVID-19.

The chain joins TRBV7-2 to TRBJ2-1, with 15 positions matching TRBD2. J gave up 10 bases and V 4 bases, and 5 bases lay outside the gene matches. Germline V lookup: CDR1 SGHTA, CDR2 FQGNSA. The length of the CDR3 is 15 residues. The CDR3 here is CASSSGLAGGVEQFF. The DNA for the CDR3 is TGTGCCAGCAGCTCGGGACTAGCGGGGGGTGTAGAGCAGTTCTTC.

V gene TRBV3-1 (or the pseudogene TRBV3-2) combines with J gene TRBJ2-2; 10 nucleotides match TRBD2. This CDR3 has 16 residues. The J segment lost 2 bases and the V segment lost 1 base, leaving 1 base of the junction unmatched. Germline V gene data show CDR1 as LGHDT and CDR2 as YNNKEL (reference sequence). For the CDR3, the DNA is TGTGCCAGCAGCCAAGGGACTAGCGGAAACACCGGGGAGCTGTTTTTT. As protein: CASSQGTSGNTGELFF.

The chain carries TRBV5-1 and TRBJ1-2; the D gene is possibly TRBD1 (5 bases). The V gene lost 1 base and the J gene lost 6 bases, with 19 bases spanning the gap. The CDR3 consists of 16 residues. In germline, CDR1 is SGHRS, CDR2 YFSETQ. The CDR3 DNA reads TGCGCCAGCAGCTTGAGCGGGGCGCAGAGGGGAAATGGCTACACCTTC. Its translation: CASSLSGAQRGNGYTF.

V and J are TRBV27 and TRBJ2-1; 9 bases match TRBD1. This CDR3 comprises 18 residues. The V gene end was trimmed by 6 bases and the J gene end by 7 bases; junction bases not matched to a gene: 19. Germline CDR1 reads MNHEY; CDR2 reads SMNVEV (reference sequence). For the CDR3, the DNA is TGTGCCAGCAGCTTCCCGGGACAGGGTATGGGTGGATGGAATGAGCAGTTCTTC. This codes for CASSFPGQGMGGWNEQFF.

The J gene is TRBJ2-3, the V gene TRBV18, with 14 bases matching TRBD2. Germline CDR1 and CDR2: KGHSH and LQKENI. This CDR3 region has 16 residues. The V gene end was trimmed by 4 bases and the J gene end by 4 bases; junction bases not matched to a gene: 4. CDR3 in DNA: TGTGCCAGCTCACGGCGGACTAGCGGGGGGTCAGATACGCAGTATTTT. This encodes CASSRRTSGGSDTQYF.

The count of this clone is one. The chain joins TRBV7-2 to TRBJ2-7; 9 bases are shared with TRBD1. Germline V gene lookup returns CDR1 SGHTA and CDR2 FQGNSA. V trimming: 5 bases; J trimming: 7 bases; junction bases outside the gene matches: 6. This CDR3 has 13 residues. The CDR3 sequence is CASSEQGALEQYF. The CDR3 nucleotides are TGTGCCAGCAGCGAACAGGGGGCGCTGGAGCAGTACTTC.

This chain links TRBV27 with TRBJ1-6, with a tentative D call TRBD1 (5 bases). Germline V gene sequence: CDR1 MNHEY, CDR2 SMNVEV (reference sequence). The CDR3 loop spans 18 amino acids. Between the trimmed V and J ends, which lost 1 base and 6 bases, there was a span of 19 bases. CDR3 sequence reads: CASSLFAVGGSFNSPLHF. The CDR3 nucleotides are TGTGCCAGCAGTTTATTCGCGGTCGGGGGGAGCTTTAATTCACCCCTCCACTTT.

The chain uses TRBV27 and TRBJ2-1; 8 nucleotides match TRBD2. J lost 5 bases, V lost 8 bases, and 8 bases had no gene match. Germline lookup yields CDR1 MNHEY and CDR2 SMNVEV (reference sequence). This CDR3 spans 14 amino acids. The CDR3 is CASRRRRGDNEQFF. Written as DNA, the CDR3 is TGTGCCAGCCGAAGGCGGCGGGGGGACAATGAGCAGTTCTTC.

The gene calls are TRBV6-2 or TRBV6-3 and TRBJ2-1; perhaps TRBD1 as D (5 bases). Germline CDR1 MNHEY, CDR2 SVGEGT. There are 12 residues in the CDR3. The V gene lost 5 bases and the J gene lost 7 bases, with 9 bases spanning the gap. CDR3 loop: CASSPRVNEQFF. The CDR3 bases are TGTGCCAGCAGTCCCAGGGTGAATGAGCAGTTCTTC.

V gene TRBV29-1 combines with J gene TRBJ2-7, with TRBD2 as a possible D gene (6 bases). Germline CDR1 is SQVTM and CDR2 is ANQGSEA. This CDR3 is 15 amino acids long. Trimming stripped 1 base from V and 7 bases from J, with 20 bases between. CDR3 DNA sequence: TGCAGCGTTGAAGGCGGGGAATTTTCCAAGGGGGAGCAGTACTTC. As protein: CSVEGGEFSKGEQYF.

This CDR3 reads CATSRDPGGNQPQHF. The CDR3 DNA is TGTGCCACCAGCAGAGACCCGGGGGGCAATCAGCCCCAGCATTTT. The chain has TRBV15 and TRBJ1-5; tentatively, D is TRBD1 (5 bases). Germline CDR1 and CDR2: LNHNV and YYDKDF (reference sequence). Trimming shortened V by 0 bases and J by 2 bases, and 8 bases separated the two germline ends. This CDR3 comprises 15 residues.

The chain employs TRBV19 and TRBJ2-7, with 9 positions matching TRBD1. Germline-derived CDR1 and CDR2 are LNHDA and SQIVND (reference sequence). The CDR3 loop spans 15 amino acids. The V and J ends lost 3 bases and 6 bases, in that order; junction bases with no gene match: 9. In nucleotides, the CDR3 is TGTGCCAGTAGTATCAAAGGGGGACAGGGATCCGAGCAGTACTTC. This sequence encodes CASSIKGGQGSEQYF. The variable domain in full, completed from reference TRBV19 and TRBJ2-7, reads DGGITQSPKYLFRKEGQNVTLSCEQNLNHDAMYWYRQDPGQGLRLIYYSQIVNDFQKGDIAEGYSVSREKKESFPLTVTSAQKNPTAFYLCASSIKGGQGSEQYFGPGTRLTVT.

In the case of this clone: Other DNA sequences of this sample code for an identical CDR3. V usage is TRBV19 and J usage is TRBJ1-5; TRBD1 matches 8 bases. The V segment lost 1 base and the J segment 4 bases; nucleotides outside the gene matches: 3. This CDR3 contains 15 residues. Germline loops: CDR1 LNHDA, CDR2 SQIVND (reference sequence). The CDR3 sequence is CASSIGRGPNQPQHF. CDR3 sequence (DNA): TGTGCCAGTAGTATAGGCAGGGGGCCAAATCAGCCCCAGCATTTT.

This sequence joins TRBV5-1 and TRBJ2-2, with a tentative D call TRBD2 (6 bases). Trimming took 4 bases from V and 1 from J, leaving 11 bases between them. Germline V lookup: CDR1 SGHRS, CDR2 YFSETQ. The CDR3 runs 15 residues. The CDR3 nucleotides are TGCGCCAGCAGCCGCGGGACGCAGAACACCGGGGAGCTGTTTTTT. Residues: CASSRGTQNTGELFF.

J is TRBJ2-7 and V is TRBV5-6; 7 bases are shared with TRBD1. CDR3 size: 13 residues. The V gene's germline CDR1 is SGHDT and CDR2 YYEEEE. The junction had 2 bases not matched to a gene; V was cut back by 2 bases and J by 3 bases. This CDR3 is CASSFRDSYEQYF. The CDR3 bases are TGTGCCAGCAGCTTTCGGGACAGCTACGAGCAGTACTTC. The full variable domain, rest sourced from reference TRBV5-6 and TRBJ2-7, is DAGVTQSPTHLIKTRGQQVTLRCSPKSGHDTVSWYQQALGQGPQFIFQYYEEEERQRGNFPDRFSGHQFPNYSSELNVNALLLGDSALYLCASSFRDSYEQYFGPGTRLTVT.

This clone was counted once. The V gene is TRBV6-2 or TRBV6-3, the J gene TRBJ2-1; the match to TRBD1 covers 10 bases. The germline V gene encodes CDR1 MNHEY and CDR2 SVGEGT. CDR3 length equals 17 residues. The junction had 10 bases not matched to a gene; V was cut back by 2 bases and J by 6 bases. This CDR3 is CASSYGFRQGARNEQFF. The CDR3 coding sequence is TGTGCCAGCAGTTACGGATTCAGACAGGGGGCGCGCAATGAGCAGTTCTTC.

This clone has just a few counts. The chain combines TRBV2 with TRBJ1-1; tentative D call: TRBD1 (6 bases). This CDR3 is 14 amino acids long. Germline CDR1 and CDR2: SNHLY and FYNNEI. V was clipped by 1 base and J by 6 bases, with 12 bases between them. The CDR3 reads CASSEGYRVSEAFF. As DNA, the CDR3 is TGTGCCAGCAGTGAAGGTTACAGGGTCTCTGAAGCTTTCTTT.

CDR3 protein: CASSIQGSPYEQYF. The CDR3 nucleotides read TGTGCCAGCAGTATACAGGGGTCGCCCTACGAGCAGTACTTC. The genes are TRBV6-5 and TRBJ2-7; 7 bases are a match to TRBD1. The V and J ends lost 5 bases and 2 bases, in that order; junction bases with no gene match: 6. Germline V lookup: CDR1 MNHEY, CDR2 SVGAGI. This CDR3 is 14 amino acids long.

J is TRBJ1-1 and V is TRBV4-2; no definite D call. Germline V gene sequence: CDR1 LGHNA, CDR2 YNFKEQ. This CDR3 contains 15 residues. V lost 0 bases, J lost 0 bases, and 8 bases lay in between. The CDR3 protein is CASSQEARLNTEAFF. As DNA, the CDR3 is TGTGCCAGCAGCCAAGAGGCCCGATTGAACACTGAAGCTTTCTTT.

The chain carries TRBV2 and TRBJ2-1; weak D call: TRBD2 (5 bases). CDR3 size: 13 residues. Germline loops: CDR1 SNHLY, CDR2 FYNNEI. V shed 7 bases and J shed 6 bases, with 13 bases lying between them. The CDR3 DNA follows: TGTGCCAGCACTCAACGGGGTTTCAATGAGCAGTTCTTC. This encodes CASTQRGFNEQFF.

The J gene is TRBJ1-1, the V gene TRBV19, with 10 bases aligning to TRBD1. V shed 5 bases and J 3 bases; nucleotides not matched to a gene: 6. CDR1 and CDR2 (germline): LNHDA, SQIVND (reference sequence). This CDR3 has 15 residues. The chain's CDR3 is CASSRDRGGDTEAFF. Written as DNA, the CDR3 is TGTGCCAGTAGTCGGGACAGGGGAGGGGACACTGAAGCTTTCTTT.

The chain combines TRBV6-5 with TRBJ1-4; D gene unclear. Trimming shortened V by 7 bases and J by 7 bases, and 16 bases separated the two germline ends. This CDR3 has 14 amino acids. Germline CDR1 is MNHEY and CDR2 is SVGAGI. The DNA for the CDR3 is TGTGCCAGCATCCCGGCCCTAGGTCGTGAAAAACTGTTTTTT. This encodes CASIPALGREKLFF.

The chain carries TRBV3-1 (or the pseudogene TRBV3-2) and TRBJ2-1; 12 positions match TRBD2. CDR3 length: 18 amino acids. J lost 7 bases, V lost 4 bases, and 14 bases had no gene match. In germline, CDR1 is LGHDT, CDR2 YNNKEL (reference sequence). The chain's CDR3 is CASSLSFLTSGSRNEQFF. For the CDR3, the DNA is TGTGCCAGCAGCCTTAGCTTTCTGACTAGCGGGAGCCGAAATGAGCAGTTCTTC.

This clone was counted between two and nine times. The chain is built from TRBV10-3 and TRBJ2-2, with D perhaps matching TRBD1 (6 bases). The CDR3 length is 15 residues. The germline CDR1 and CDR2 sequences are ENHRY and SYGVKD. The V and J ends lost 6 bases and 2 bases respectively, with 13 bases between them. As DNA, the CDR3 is TGTGCCATCAGGAGCGACAGGCGAAACACCGGGGAGCTGTTTTTT. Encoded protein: CAIRSDRRNTGELFF.

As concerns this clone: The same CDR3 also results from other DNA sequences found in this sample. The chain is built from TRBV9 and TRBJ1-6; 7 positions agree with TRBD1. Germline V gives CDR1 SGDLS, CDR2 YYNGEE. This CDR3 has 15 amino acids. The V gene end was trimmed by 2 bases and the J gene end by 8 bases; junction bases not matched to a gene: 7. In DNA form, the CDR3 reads TGTGCCAGCAGCGTTGGTCGACAGGGTGATTCACCCCTCCACTTT. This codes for CASSVGRQGDSPLHF. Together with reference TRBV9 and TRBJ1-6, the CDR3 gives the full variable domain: DSGVTQTPKHLITATGQRVTLRCSPRSGDLSVYWYQQSLDQGLQFLIQYYNGEERAKGNILERFSAQQFPDLHSELNLSSLELGDSALYFCASSVGRQGDSPLHFGNGTRLTVT.

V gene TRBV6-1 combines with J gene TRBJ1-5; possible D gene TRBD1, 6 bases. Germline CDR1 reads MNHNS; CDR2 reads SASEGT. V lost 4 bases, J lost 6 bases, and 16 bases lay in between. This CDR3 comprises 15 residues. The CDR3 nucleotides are TGTGCCAGCAGTGCAGCGGGAGGGGGGCTTCAGCCCCAGCATTTT. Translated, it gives CASSAAGGGLQPQHF.

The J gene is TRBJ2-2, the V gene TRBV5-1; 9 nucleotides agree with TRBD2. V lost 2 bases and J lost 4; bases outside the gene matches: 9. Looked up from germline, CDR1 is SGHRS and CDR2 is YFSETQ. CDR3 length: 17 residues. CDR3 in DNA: TGCGCCAGCAGCTTCCGTCGCGGGAGGGCGGGCACCGGGGAGCTGTTTTTT. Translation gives CASSFRRGRAGTGELFF.

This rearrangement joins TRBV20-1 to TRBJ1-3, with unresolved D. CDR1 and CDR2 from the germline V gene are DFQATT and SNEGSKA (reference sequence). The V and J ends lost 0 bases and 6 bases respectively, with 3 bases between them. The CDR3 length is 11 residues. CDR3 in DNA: TGCAGTGCTAGAGATAAAAACACCATATATTTT. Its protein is CSARDKNTIYF.

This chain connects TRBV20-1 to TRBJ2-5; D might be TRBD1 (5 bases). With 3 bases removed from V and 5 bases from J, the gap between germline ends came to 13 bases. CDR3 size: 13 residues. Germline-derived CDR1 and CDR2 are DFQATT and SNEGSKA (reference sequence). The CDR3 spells CSASVREWETQYF. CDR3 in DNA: TGCAGTGCTAGTGTCAGGGAATGGGAGACCCAGTACTTC.

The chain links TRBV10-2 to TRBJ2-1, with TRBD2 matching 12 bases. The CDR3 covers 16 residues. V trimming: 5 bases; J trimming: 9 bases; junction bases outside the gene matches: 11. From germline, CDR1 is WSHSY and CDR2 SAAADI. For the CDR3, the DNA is TGCGCCAGCAGTTCCCCCACTAGCGGGGGGCCGAGTGAGCAGTTCTTC. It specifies CASSSPTSGGPSEQFF.

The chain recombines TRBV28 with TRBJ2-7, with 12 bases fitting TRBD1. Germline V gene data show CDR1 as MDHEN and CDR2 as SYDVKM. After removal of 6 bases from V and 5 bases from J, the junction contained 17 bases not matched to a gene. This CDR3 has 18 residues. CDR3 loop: CASSPGGKGQGARNEQYF. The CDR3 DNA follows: TGTGCCAGCAGCCCCGGGGGGAAGGGACAGGGGGCAAGGAACGAGCAGTACTTC.